One sample yielded the 25 T cell receptor beta chains listed below, sequenced in a study of cytomegalovirus exposure and HLA in healthy donors. The study ran its PCR with 60 Vbeta and 13 Jbeta primers. Produced via immunoSEQ multiplex PCR; TCRdb's table is partial and in-frame only. This sample carries some 170,000 clones, roughly 81% of them seen once, and the ten largest clones take roughly 5.2%. The material sequenced was PBMCs. Receptors were obtained from a woman under 30 in good health and CMV-seropositive.

This clone was found a few times. This chain connects TRBV25-1 to TRBJ1-1, with unresolved D. The germline V gene has CDR1 MGHDK and CDR2 SYGVNS. V shed 2 bases and J shed 3 bases, with 7 bases lying between them. The CDR3 is made up of 13 amino acids. In nucleotides, the CDR3 is TGTGCCAGCAGTGAAAAGAGGTACACTGAAGCTTTCTTT. Residues: CASSEKRYTEAFF. Looking up the rest from reference TRBV25-1 and TRBJ1-1 gives the full variable domain: EADIYQTPRYLVIGTGKKITLECSQTMGHDKMYWYQQDPGMELHLIHYSYGVNSTEKGDLSSESTVSRIRTEHFPLTLESARPSHTSQYLCASSEKRYTEAFFGQGTRLTVV.

This sequence joins TRBV11-3 and TRBJ2-2; TRBD1 aligns across 9 bases. This CDR3 is built from 18 residues. V trimming: 5 bases; J trimming: 5 bases; junction bases outside the gene matches: 15. Germline lookup yields CDR1 SGHNT and CDR2 YENEEA. This CDR3 reads CASSPHTPGQGGTGELFF. DNA for the CDR3: TGTGCCAGCAGCCCGCACACACCGGGACAGGGAGGAACCGGGGAGCTGTTTTTT.

The rearrangement links TRBV7-8 to TRBJ2-1; 8 bases line up with TRBD1. J lost 2 bases, V lost 5 bases, and 8 bases had no gene match. The CDR3 covers 16 residues. Germline CDR1 is SGHVS and CDR2 is FQNEAQ. The CDR3 coding sequence is TGTGCCAGCAGCCCTAACAGGGGGAGGACCTACAATGAGCAGTTCTTC. This sequence encodes CASSPNRGRTYNEQFF.

A remark on this clone: The junction departs from the called germline gene at one end, perhaps through a read error. The J gene is TRBJ2-2, the V gene TRBV15, with TRBD1 matching over 8 bases. Germline lookup yields CDR1 LNHNV and CDR2 YYDKDF (reference sequence). The CDR3 has 15 residues. CDR3 sequence (DNA): TGTGCCACCAGTAGAGATGCACAGGGGGCCGGGGAGCTGTTTTTT. It encodes CATSRDAQGAGELFF.

The chain combines TRBV18 with TRBJ2-5; 11 bases align to TRBD2. Germline V gene lookup returns CDR1 KGHSH and CDR2 LQKENI. The CDR3 is 16 amino acids. Trimming cost V 3 bases and J 3 bases; bases outside gene matches: 6. CDR3 region: CASSPIMGLAEETQYF. Here the CDR3 DNA reads TGTGCCAGCTCACCTATCATGGGACTAGCGGAAGAGACCCAGTACTTC. Drawing the rest from reference TRBV18 and TRBJ2-5, the complete variable domain is NAGVMQNPRHLVRRRGQEARLRCSPMKGHSHVYWYRQLPEEGLKFMVYLQKENIIDESGMPKERFSAEFPKEGPSILRIQQVVRGDSAAYFCASSPIMGLAEETQYFGPGTRLLVL.

This clone was seen a few times. This rearrangement joins TRBV5-6 to TRBJ1-1; 8 bases are shared with TRBD1. V lost 1 base, J lost 4 bases, and 12 bases stayed unmatched. The length of the CDR3 is 17 residues. From germline, CDR1 is SGHDT and CDR2 YYEEEE. This CDR3 is CASSLRGQAGFGTEAFF. CDR3 bases: TGTGCCAGCAGCTTGCGGGGACAGGCAGGTTTCGGCACTGAAGCTTTCTTT. The full variable domain, completed using reference TRBV5-6 and TRBJ1-1, is DAGVTQSPTHLIKTRGQQVTLRCSPKSGHDTVSWYQQALGQGPQFIFQYYEEEERQRGNFPDRFSGHQFPNYSSELNVNALLLGDSALYLCASSLRGQAGFGTEAFFGQGTRLTVV.

The CDR3: CASSRGVAGGSTDTQYF. CDR3 coding DNA: TGTGCCAGCAGCCGTGGGGTAGCGGGGGGGAGCACAGATACGCAGTATTTT. The chain links TRBV11-3 to TRBJ2-3, with 11 nucleotides matching TRBD2. Trimming at V came to 5 bases and at J to 0 bases, leaving 7 bases not matched to a gene. The CDR3 is 17 residues long. The V gene's germline CDR1 is SGHNT and CDR2 YENEEA.

This clone appeared a few times. The chain employs TRBV20-1 and TRBJ2-7; D uncertain. Trimming pared 6 bases from V and 0 bases from J, leaving 6 bases between. This CDR3 contains 11 residues. The germline V gene encodes CDR1 DFQATT and CDR2 SNEGSKA (reference sequence). The CDR3 sequence: CSARNSYEQYF. The CDR3 DNA follows: TGCAGTGCGCGGAACTCCTACGAGCAGTACTTC.

This clone turned up a few times. The J gene is TRBJ2-1, the V gene TRBV4-1; 10 bases map to TRBD1. With V trimmed by 2 bases and J by 4 bases, 11 bases remained unmatched. This CDR3 region has 18 residues. Germline loops: CDR1 MGHRA, CDR2 YSYEKL. The CDR3 DNA reads as TGCGCCAGCAGCCAAACAAGGTTAGGGGGACAGGGGTACAATGAGCAGTTCTTC. This translates into CASSQTRLGGQGYNEQFF.

The V gene is TRBV19, the J gene TRBJ1-6; 8 bases fit TRBD1. J was trimmed by 7 bases and V by 7 bases; bases with no gene match: 9. This CDR3 has 15 residues. Looked up from germline, CDR1 is LNHDA and CDR2 is SQIVND (reference sequence). CDR3 in amino acids: CASNGQTGANSPLHF. In DNA form, the CDR3 reads TGTGCCAGTAACGGCCAGACAGGGGCCAATTCACCCCTCCACTTT.

V usage is TRBV6-1 and J usage is TRBJ2-1; D might be TRBD1 (5 bases). V was pared by 4 bases and J by 1 base, with 14 bases between. This CDR3 region has 16 residues. CDR1 is MNHNS, CDR2 SASEGT, per germline. The CDR3 DNA follows: TGTGCCAGCAGTGCCTCTAAGGGGCGGTCCTACAATGAGCAGTTCTTC. Encoded protein: CASSASKGRSYNEQFF.

In this sample, this clone turned up once. V is TRBV19 and J is TRBJ2-3; TRBD2 matches at 9 bases. The germline V gene has CDR1 LNHDA and CDR2 SQIVND (reference sequence). V was clipped by 0 bases and J by 2 bases; unmatched bases: 6. The CDR3 is 17 amino acids. The CDR3 DNA reads as TGTGCCAGTAGTATAGAGCGGAGCGGGGGGCACACAGATACGCAGTATTTT. Amino acids: CASSIERSGGHTDTQYF.

V is TRBV21-1 and J is TRBJ2-7; the DNA was not used to check the table's D call, TRBD2. TRBV21-1 is deemed a pseudogene. This CDR3 has 15 residues. The CDR3 region is CASRNRLESFYEQYF. The CDR3 DNA is TGTGCCAGCAGGAACAGACTAGAATCATTCTACGAGCAGTACTTC.

The gene calls are TRBV5-6 and TRBJ1-2; D unclear. Trimming left V 4 bases short and J 5 bases short, with 21 bases between. CDR1 and CDR2 from the germline V gene are SGHDT and YYEEEE. The CDR3 consists of 16 residues. The CDR3 loop reads CASSLARESYSYGYTF. CDR3 nucleotide sequence: TGTGCCAGCAGCCTGGCCCGGGAGTCGTATAGTTATGGCTACACCTTC.

The J gene is TRBJ2-5, the V gene TRBV5-6; tentative D call: TRBD2 (7 bases). CDR3 length equals 17 residues. Trimming took off 0 bases at V and 5 bases at J, with 20 bases between the two ends. Germline CDR1 and CDR2: SGHDT and YYEEEE. CDR3 region: CASSLVGLGGAGETQYF. Written as DNA, the CDR3 is TGTGCCAGCAGCTTGGTAGGACTAGGGGGGGCCGGGGAGACCCAGTACTTC.

This rearrangement joins TRBV5-1 to TRBJ2-7; D is possibly TRBD1 (5 bases). This CDR3 region has 16 residues. V gave up 3 bases and J gave up 0 bases, with 16 bases separating them. In germline, CDR1 is SGHRS, CDR2 YFSETQ. This chain's CDR3 is CASSSGQGLPSYEQYF. The CDR3 DNA follows: TGCGCCAGCAGCTCCGGTCAGGGATTACCCTCCTACGAGCAGTACTTC.

The J gene is TRBJ1-1, the V gene TRBV10-3; 11 nucleotides line up with TRBD1. V shed 10 bases and J 5 bases; nucleotides not matched to a gene: 3. The CDR3 has 12 residues. Germline CDR1 reads ENHRY; CDR2 reads SYGVKD. In DNA form, the CDR3 reads TGTGCCACAGGGACAGGGGGAACTGAAGCTTTCTTT. This gives the protein CATGTGGTEAFF.

This rearrangement joins TRBV30 to TRBJ1-2; no firm D call. The CDR3 runs to 15 residues. V was cut by 2 bases and J by 0 bases, with 13 bases left in between. Germline V gene sequence: CDR1 GTSNPN, CDR2 SVGIG (reference sequence). CDR3 in amino acids: CAWSLTTGANYGYTF. CDR3 DNA: TGTGCCTGGAGTCTTACCACGGGAGCTAACTATGGCTACACCTTC.

This chain joins TRBV6-6 and TRBJ1-6; no reliable D call. CDR3 length equals 13 residues. CDR1 and CDR2 from the germline V gene are MNHNY and SVGAGI (reference sequence). V gave up 2 bases and J gave up 7 bases, with 6 bases separating them. CDR3 bases: TGTGCCAGCAGTTACGCGTCGAATTCACCCCTCCACTTT. Translated, it gives CASSYASNSPLHF.

This chain links TRBV7-2 with TRBJ2-3; 9 bases fit TRBD2. The germline V gene encodes CDR1 SGHTA and CDR2 FQGNSA. With 2 bases clipped from V and 2 bases from J, the junction kept 8 bases outside the gene matches. CDR3 size: 17 residues. Here the CDR3 DNA reads TGTGCCAGCAGCTTACAGGCACTAGCGGGCTACACAGATACGCAGTATTTT. Its protein is CASSLQALAGYTDTQYF. The whole variable domain, filled in from reference TRBV7-2 and TRBJ2-3, reads GAGVSQSPSNKVTEKGKDVELRCDPISGHTALYWYRQSLGQGLEFLIYFQGNSAPDKSGLPSDRFSAERTGGSVSTLTIQRTQQEDSAVYLCASSLQALAGYTDTQYFGPGTRLTVL.

V and J are TRBV4-3 and TRBJ2-3; 9 nucleotides agree with TRBD2. The germline V gene encodes CDR1 LGHNA and CDR2 YSLEER. The V and J ends lost 0 bases and 2 bases, in that order; junction bases with no gene match: 9. The CDR3 runs 18 residues. CDR3 in amino acids: CASSQETVSGGPTDTQYF. CDR3 bases: TGCGCCAGCAGCCAAGAGACGGTCAGCGGGGGGCCCACAGATACGCAGTATTTT.

This chain links TRBV19 with TRBJ2-2, with 7 bases that match TRBD1. Germline V lookup: CDR1 LNHDA, CDR2 SQIVND (reference sequence). The V gene end was trimmed by 5 bases and the J gene end by 4 bases; junction bases not matched to a gene: 13. The CDR3 consists of 17 residues. The CDR3 nucleotides are TGTGCCAGTAGTCTACCAAATAGGGGGCCGTCCACCGGGGAGCTGTTTTTT. Its protein is CASSLPNRGPSTGELFF.

This rearrangement joins TRBV7-3 to TRBJ2-3, with 11 positions matching TRBD2. V was pared by 2 bases and J by 0 bases, with 1 base of the junction left unmatched. Germline V lookup: CDR1 SGHTA, CDR2 FQGTGA. The CDR3 is 16 amino acids. CDR3 region: CASSLLAGGSTDTQYF. CDR3 DNA sequence: TGTGCCAGCAGCTTACTAGCGGGGGGTAGCACAGATACGCAGTATTTT.

The J gene is TRBJ2-7, the V gene TRBV5-1; TRBD2 might be the D (7 bases). This CDR3 region has 15 residues. Germline V gene lookup returns CDR1 SGHRS and CDR2 YFSETQ. Trimming stripped 7 bases from V and 4 bases from J, with 21 bases between. The CDR3: CASSIQPGGGYEQYF. CDR3 DNA sequence: TGCGCCAGCTCCATACAACCGGGGGGCGGATACGAGCAGTACTTC.

This chain uses TRBV21-1 with TRBJ1-1. TRBV21-1 counts as a pseudogene. The CDR3 extends over 13 amino acids. CDR3 DNA: TGTGCCATCCCGGTAAGCGGGGGCACTGAAGCTTTCTTT. This gives the protein CAIPVSGGTEAFF.